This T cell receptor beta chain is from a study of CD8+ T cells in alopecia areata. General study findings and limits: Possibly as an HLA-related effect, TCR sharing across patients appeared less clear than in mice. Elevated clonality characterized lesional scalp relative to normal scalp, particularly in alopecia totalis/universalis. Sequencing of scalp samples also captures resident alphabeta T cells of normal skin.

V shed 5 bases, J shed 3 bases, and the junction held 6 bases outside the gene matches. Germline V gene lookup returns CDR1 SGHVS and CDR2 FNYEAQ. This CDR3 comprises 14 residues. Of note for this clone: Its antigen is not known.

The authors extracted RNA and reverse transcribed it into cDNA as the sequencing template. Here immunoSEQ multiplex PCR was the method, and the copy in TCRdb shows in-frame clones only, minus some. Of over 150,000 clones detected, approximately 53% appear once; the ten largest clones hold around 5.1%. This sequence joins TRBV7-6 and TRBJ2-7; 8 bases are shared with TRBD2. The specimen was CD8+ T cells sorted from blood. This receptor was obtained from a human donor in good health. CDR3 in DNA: TGTGCCAGCAGCGACGGGGGGGCCCGCTACGAGCAGTACTTC. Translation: CASSDGGARYEQYF. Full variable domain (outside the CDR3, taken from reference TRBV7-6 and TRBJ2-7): GAGVSQSPRYKVTKRGQDVALRCDPISGHVSLYWYRQALGQGPEFLTYFNYEAQQDKSGLPNDRFSAERPEGSISTLTIQRTEQRDSAMYRCASSDGGARYEQYFGPGTRLTVT.